These 8 T cell receptor beta chains were sequenced from one sample in a study of cytomegalovirus exposure and HLA in healthy donors. The PCR contained 60 Vbeta and 13 Jbeta primers. TCRdb's copy holds only in-frame clones and misses some; the assay was immunoSEQ multiplex PCR. The table lists 210,000 or so clones, approximately 84% of them singletons. Material: PBMCs. The receptors derive from a girl aged 2-10 years in good health and CMV-seronegative.

CDR3: CASSFSAGRGTEAFF. The CDR3 bases are TGTGCCAGCAGTTTCTCCGCAGGGCGTGGGACTGAAGCTTTCTTT. The chain joins TRBV6-5 to TRBJ1-1, with a weak D call TRBD1 (5 bases). CDR1 is MNHEY, CDR2 SVGAGI, per germline. V lost 4 bases and J lost 5, with 17 bases in between. The CDR3 totals 15 residues.

This clone was observed a handful of times. Other DNA sequences in this specimen translate into the identical CDR3. V and J are TRBV11-2 and TRBJ2-7; D uncertain. Trimming stripped 2 bases from V and 4 bases from J, with 6 bases between. Germline V gene data show CDR1 as SGHAT and CDR2 as FQNNGV. This CDR3 has 12 residues. The CDR3 protein is CASSLLSYEQYF. CDR3 sequence (DNA): TGTGCCAGCAGCTTACTTAGTTACGAGCAGTACTTC.

This clone was found once. This chain joins TRBV6-1 and TRBJ1-5; D is possibly TRBD1 (5 bases). The V gene's germline CDR1 is MNHNS and CDR2 SASEGT. The CDR3 runs to 14 residues. The germline V and J ends were trimmed by 6 bases and 0 bases, with 9 bases remaining between them. DNA of the CDR3: TGTGCCAGCAGCGGACAATATAGCAATCAGCCCCAGCATTTT. This sequence encodes CASSGQYSNQPQHF.

V and J are TRBV9 and TRBJ2-3; TRBD2 matches 7 bases. V shed 0 bases and J 0 bases; nucleotides not matched to a gene: 4. CDR3 length: 16 residues. Per germline, CDR1 SGDLS and CDR2 YYNGEE. CDR3 DNA sequence: TGTGCCAGCAGCGTAGGAACTAGCGAGAGCACAGATACGCAGTATTTT. Protein sequence: CASSVGTSESTDTQYF.

The CDR3 DNA reads as TGTGCCAGTAGACTCGCGGCAGGGGGCGGGTACGAGCAGTACTTC. Translation gives CASRLAAGGGYEQYF. The V call is TRBV19, the J call TRBJ2-7, with 8 bases aligning to TRBD1. Germline V CDR1 and CDR2: LNHDA, SQIVND (reference sequence). The V and J ends lost 6 bases and 4 bases, in that order; junction bases with no gene match: 11. The CDR3 spans 15 residues.

This chain links TRBV19 with TRBJ2-1, with 10 positions matching TRBD1. The ends lost 4 bases at V and 2 bases at J; junction bases unmatched: 20. Germline CDR1 LNHDA, CDR2 SQIVND (reference sequence). This CDR3 is built from 21 residues. The CDR3 nucleotides read TGTGCCAGTAGTAACCGGGGACAGGGGAGAGTTCGGCGTAGCACCTACAATGAGCAGTTCTTC. Translating it yields CASSNRGQGRVRRSTYNEQFF.

The rearrangement links TRBV4-1 to TRBJ2-3; TRBD2 aligns across 9 bases. J was trimmed by 4 bases and V by 3 bases; bases with no gene match: 5. Per germline, CDR1 MGHRA and CDR2 YSYEKL. The CDR3 runs to 15 residues. The CDR3 DNA reads TGCGCCAGCAGCCAGCAGCGGGGGGCGGCAGATACGCAGTATTTT. Its translation: CASSQQRGAADTQYF.

This clone was seen a handful of times. V usage is TRBV4-2 and J usage is TRBJ2-7; possibly TRBD1 for D (6 bases). CDR3 length equals 16 residues. V was clipped by 2 bases and J by 4 bases, with 18 bases between them. Looked up from germline, CDR1 is LGHNA and CDR2 is YNFKEQ. The CDR3 is CASSQNQQGGGYEQYF. CDR3 sequence (DNA): TGTGCCAGCAGCCAAAACCAACAGGGTGGGGGTTACGAGCAGTACTTC.